The clone carrying this T cell receptor beta chain was counted between two and nine times. The germline V gene encodes CDR1 SGHRS and CDR2 YFSETQ. V shed 3 bases and J shed 0 bases, with 16 bases lying between them. The CDR3 extends over 16 amino acids. These data come from a study of patients and donors after allogeneic stem cell transplantation. TCRdb re-called the RT-PCR reads through MiXCR, storing one row per CDR3 protein. Among about 6,500 distinct CDR3 sequences listed, roughly 13% were seen once. This clonotype originated in a human donor who was either an allogeneic HSCT recipient or a stem cell or donor lymphocyte infusion donor (not recorded which). It is not recorded whose cells these are; they may come from a transplant donor. The source material was blood, either unsorted or a sorted T cell fraction (not recorded which). The V and J genes are TRBV5-1 and TRBJ2-7, with D uncertain. The CDR3 loop reads CASSSGAADPSYEQYF. In nucleotides, the CDR3 is TGCGCCAGCAGCTCGGGCGCGGCGGATCCCTCCTACGAGCAGTACTTC.